These 7 T cell receptor beta chains were sequenced from one sample in a study of cytomegalovirus exposure and HLA in healthy donors. PCR employed 60 Vbeta and 13 Jbeta primers. TCRdb's table, derived via immunoSEQ multiplex PCR, lists solely in-frame clones and lacks some. The sample shows under 200,000 clones, roughly 75% of them seen only once. The source material was PBMCs. Every receptor here comes from a man aged 40-49 years in good health and CMV-seronegative.

V is TRBV7-9 and J is TRBJ2-3; perhaps TRBD1 as D (5 bases). Trimming removed 2 bases at V and 4 bases at J, with 10 bases between. Per germline, CDR1 SEHNR and CDR2 FQNEAQ (reference sequence). The CDR3 is made up of 14 amino acids. The CDR3 is CASSLSQGADTQYF. The CDR3 DNA reads TGTGCCAGCAGCTTAAGTCAGGGCGCAGATACGCAGTATTTT.

This chain's CDR3 is CASSLGYAGANEQYF. In DNA, the CDR3 is TGTGCCAGCAGCTTAGGGTACGCAGGGGCCAACGAGCAGTACTTC. The chain links TRBV11-2 to TRBJ2-7; perhaps TRBD1 as D (6 bases). The germline V gene has CDR1 SGHAT and CDR2 FQNNGV. V lost 1 base and J 5 bases, leaving 15 bases between the germline ends. The CDR3 runs to 15 residues.

This clone was found a few times. The V gene is TRBV5-6, the J gene TRBJ1-4, with D uncertain. This CDR3 is 15 amino acids long. Looked up from germline, CDR1 is SGHDT and CDR2 is YYEEEE. Between the trimmed V and J ends, which lost 4 bases and 10 bases, there was a span of 20 bases. CDR3 nucleotides: TGTGCCAGCAGCGTACGCTCGGCGACCCCGGGAAAACTGTTTTTT. This gives the protein CASSVRSATPGKLFF.

The chain joins TRBV5-1 to TRBJ2-1; 8 bases are a match to TRBD1. The J segment lost 13 bases and the V segment lost 4 bases, leaving 7 bases of the junction unmatched. The germline CDR1 and CDR2 sequences are SGHRS and YFSETQ. The CDR3 has 12 residues. CDR3 residues: CASSQKTGVQFF. The CDR3 DNA sequence: TGCGCCAGCAGCCAAAAGACAGGGGTCCAGTTCTTC.

This chain uses TRBV6-5 with TRBJ1-2; 8 bases map to TRBD1. Per the germline V gene, CDR1 is MNHEY and CDR2 is SVGAGI. CDR3 length equals 13 residues. Trimming cost V 6 bases and J 4 bases; bases outside gene matches: 4. The CDR3: CASSETGAYGYTF. The DNA of the CDR3 is TGTGCCAGCAGCGAGACAGGGGCCTATGGCTACACCTTC.

The gene calls are TRBV11-3 and TRBJ1-1, with 12 positions matching TRBD1. CDR1 is SGHNT, CDR2 YENEEA, per germline. CDR3 length: 17 amino acids. Trimming cost V 5 bases and J 1 base; bases outside gene matches: 8. The CDR3 nucleotides read TGTGCCAGCAGCCCACGGGACAGGGGGCCTCGGAACACTGAAGCTTTCTTT. Amino acids: CASSPRDRGPRNTEAFF.

This clone turned up a few times. V usage is TRBV25-1 and J usage is TRBJ2-7; a possible D gene is TRBD1 (6 bases). V was pared by 7 bases and J by 2 bases, with 18 bases between. Germline V gene lookup returns CDR1 MGHDK and CDR2 SYGVNS. The length of the CDR3 is 15 residues. CDR3: CASTRPGTSPYEQYF. The CDR3 bases are TGTGCCAGCACTAGACCCGGGACATCACCCTACGAGCAGTACTTC.